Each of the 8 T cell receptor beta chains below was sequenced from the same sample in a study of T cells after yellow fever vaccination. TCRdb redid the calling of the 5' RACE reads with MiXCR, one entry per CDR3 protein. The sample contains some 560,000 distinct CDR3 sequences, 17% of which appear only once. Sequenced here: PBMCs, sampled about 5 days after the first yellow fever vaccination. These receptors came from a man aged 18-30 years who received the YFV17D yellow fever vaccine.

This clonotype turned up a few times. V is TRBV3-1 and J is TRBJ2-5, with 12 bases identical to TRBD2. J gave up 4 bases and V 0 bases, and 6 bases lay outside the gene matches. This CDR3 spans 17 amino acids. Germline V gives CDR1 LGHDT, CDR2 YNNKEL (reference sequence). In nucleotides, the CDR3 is TGTGCCAGCAGCCAAGATCGGGGACTAGCGGGTGCAGAGACCCAGTACTTC. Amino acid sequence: CASSQDRGLAGAETQYF.

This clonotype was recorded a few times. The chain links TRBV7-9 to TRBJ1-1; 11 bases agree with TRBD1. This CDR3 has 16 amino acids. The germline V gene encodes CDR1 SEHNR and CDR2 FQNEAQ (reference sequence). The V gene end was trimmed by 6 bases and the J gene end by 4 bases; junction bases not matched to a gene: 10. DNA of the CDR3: TGTGCCAGCAGGCCCCCGAGTGGGACAGGGGGCACTGAAGCTTTCTTT. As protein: CASRPPSGTGGTEAFF.

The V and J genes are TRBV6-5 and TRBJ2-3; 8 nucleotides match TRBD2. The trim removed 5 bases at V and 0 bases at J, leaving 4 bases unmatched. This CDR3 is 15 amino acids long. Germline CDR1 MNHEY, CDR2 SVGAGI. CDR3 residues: CASSLLADSTDTQYF. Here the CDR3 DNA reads TGTGCCAGCAGTCTACTAGCGGATAGCACAGATACGCAGTATTTT.

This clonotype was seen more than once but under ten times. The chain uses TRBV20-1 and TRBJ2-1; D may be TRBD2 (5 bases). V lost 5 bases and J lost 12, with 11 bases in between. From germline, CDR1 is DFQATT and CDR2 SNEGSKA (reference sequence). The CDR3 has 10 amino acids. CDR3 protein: CSASGFSQFF. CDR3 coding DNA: TGCAGTGCTTCGGGGTTTTCGCAGTTCTTC.

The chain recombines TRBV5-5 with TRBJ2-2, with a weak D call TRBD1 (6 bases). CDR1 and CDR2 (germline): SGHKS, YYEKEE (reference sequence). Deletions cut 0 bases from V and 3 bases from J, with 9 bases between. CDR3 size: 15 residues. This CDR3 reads CASSLAAGDTGELFF. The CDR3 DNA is TGTGCCAGCAGCTTGGCGGCAGGGGACACCGGGGAGCTGTTTTTT. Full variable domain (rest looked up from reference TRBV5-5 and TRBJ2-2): DAGVTQSPTHLIKTRGQQVTLRCSPISGHKSVSWYQQVLGQGPQFIFQYYEKEERGRGNFPDRFSARQFPNYSSELNVNALLLGDSALYLCASSLAAGDTGELFFGEGSRLTVL.

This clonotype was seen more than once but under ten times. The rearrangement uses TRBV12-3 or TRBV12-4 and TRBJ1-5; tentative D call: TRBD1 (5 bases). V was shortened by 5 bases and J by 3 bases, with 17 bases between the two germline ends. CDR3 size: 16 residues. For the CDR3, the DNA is TGTGCCAGCAGTCTTGGGGTCGGGGCGCCCAATCAGCCCCAGCATTTT. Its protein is CASSLGVGAPNQPQHF.

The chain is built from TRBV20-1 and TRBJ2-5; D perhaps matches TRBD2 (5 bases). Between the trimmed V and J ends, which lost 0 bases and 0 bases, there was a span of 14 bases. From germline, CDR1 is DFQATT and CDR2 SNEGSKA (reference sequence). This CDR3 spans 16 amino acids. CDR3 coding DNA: TGCAGTGCTAGAGACCGCCGGCGGGCTTACCAAGAGACCCAGTACTTC. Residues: CSARDRRRAYQETQYF.

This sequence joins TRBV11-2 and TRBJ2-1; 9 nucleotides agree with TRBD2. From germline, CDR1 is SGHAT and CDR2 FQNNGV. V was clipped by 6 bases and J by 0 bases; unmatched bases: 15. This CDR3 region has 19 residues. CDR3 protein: CASRARGSGGYSSYNEQFF. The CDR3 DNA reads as TGTGCCAGCAGGGCCCGGGGTAGCGGGGGATATAGCTCCTACAATGAGCAGTTCTTC.